This T cell receptor (beta chain) was sequenced during a study of T cell repertoires in cytomegalovirus infection. Study background: The public TCR beta signatures pointed to both CMV infection and matching HLA type. Study outcomes and limitations: The study found HLA-C-restricted CMV-specific TCR beta clonotypes dominating the ex vivo response.

TCRdb reprocessed the reads with MiXCR, giving one entry per CDR3 protein. The sample records 250,000 to 350,000 distinct CDR3 sequences, roughly a quarter being singletons. This clonotype was counted between two and nine times. What it binds is not known. Germline assignment: CDR1 SNHLY and CDR2 FYNNEI. V lost 11 bases to trimming and J lost 6 bases, with 16 bases between them. The CDR3 consists of 13 residues. Material: PBMCs. This sequence was found in a human donor in good health (CMV status not recorded). Some clones in this sample may be carry-over from other donors' samples. V usage is TRBV2 and J usage is TRBJ1-4; D gene ambiguous. This CDR3 reads CAVQDGQDEKLFF. CDR3 nucleotides: TGTGCCGTTCAGGACGGGCAGGATGAAAAACTGTTTTTT.